Listed below are T cell receptor beta chains from one sample, sequenced in a study of cytomegalovirus exposure and HLA in healthy donors. Only in-frame clones appear in the TCRdb table, and some are missing; sequencing was by immunoSEQ multiplex PCR. The sample gives over 150,000 clones, around 73% of which show up once; roughly 3% is in the top ten. Sequencing was done on a sample of PBMCs. All receptors derive from a woman in her twenties or thirties in good health and CMV-seronegative. The CDR3 runs from the conserved cysteine through the conserved F or W. Fields, in order: V gene, J gene, clone size, D gene, CDR3 DNA, CDR3 protein. The D gene is left open where the match is weak. Only some rows state a clone size, as once, few, many or a class for expanded clones.

TRBV5-1,TRBJ2-7,.,TRBD2,TGCGCCAGCAGCTTGGGCGGGGGGACCTCCTACGAGCAGTACTTC,CASSLGGGTSYEQYF
TRBV18,TRBJ2-3,.,.,TGTGCCAGCTCACCACGGCTCACAGATACGCAGTATTTT,CASSPRLTDTQYF
TRBV9,TRBJ1-2,.,.,TGTGCCAGCAGCGTAGGTCAGGGCGGCTATGGCTACACCTTC,CASSVGQGGYGYTF
TRBV9,TRBJ2-5,.,.,TGTGCCAGCAGCGTAGGAGGCAGCCCCCAAGAGACCCAGTACTTC,CASSVGGSPQETQYF
TRBV5-1,TRBJ1-1,.,.,TGCGCCAGCAGTCAACAGGAGAACACTGAAGCTTTCTTT,CASSQQENTEAFF
TRBV27,TRBJ2-7,few,.,TGTGCCAGCAGTTTAAAGGCGCTAGACGGGCAGTACTTC,CASSLKALDGQYF
TRBV30,TRBJ1-2,few,.,TGTGCCTGGAGTGTACCCCGCGGACACCTTAACTATGGCTACACCTTC,CAWSVPRGHLNYGYTF
TRBV5-6,TRBJ1-2,.,.,TGTGCCAGCAGCTTGGGAGGATATGGCTACACCTTC,CASSLGGYGYTF
TRBV2,TRBJ2-3,.,TRBD2,TGTGCCAGCACGGGGACTAGCGGGTTAAATACGCAGTATTTT,CASTGTSGLNTQYF
TRBV5-1,TRBJ2-7,.,.,TGCGCCAGCAGCTTGTTCGGGGTGAGCTCCTACGAGCAGTACTTC,CASSLFGVSSYEQYF
TRBV28,TRBJ1-5,.,.,TGTGCCAGCAGTTTTATGACAGAGTATAGCAATCAGCCCCAGCATTTT,CASSFMTEYSNQPQHF
TRBV6-6,TRBJ1-5,.,.,TGTGCCAGCAGTTACTCGGGGCATAGCAATCAGCCCCAGCATTTT,CASSYSGHSNQPQHF
TRBV7-8,TRBJ1-1,few,.,TGTGCCAGCAGCTTAGTAATCGGGAACACTGAAGCTTTCTTT,CASSLVIGNTEAFF
TRBV5-1,TRBJ2-1,.,TRBD2,TGCGCCAGCAGCTTTCGTTCGGGAGGAGGGGATGAGCAGTTCTTC,CASSFRSGGGDEQFF
TRBV6-5,TRBJ2-7,few,.,TGTGCCAGCGGCCGGGACACCTACTACGAGCAGTACTTC,CASGRDTYYEQYF
TRBV5-6,TRBJ2-5,.,.,TGTGCCAGCAGCTTGGGGCAGACCCAGTACTTC,CASSLGQTQYF
TRBV5-1,TRBJ2-1,.,TRBD1,TGCGCCAGCAGCTCTCAAGACAGGGGATTACCCTACAATGAGCAGTTCTTC,CASSSQDRGLPYNEQFF
TRBV6-5,TRBJ2-1,.,TRBD2,TGTGCCAGCAGTAATAGCGGGGGGGCCGATGAGCAGTTCTTC,CASSNSGGADEQFF